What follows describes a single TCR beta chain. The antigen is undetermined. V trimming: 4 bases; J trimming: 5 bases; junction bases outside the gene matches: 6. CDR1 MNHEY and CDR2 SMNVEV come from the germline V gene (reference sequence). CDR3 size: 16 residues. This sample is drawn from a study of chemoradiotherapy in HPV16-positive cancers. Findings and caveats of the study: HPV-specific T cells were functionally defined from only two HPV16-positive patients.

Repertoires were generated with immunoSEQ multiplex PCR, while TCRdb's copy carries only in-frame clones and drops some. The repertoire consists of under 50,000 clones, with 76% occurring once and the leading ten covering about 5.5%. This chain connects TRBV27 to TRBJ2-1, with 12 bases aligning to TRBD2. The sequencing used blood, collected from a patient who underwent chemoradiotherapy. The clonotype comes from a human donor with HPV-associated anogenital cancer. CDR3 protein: CASSSGLAGFHNEQFF. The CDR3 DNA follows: TGTGCCAGCAGTTCAGGACTAGCGGGGTTTCACAATGAGCAGTTCTTC.